Following are 20 T cell receptor beta chains from one sample sequenced in a study of T cells after yellow fever vaccination. TCRdb reprocessed the 5' RACE reads via MiXCR and lists one record per CDR3 protein. The sample holds 250,000 or so distinct CDR3 sequences; 6.9% are singletons and the top ten take about 0.9%. Sequenced here: CD4+ T cells sorted from PBMCs, sampled 15 days after the yellow fever booster vaccination. The receptors were sampled from a man younger than 40 who received the YFV17D yellow fever vaccine.

This clonotype was counted a few times. This chain connects TRBV6-5 to TRBJ2-5; 9 positions match TRBD1. The CDR3 has 15 amino acids. V dropped 5 bases and J dropped 5; count of bases not matched to a gene: 9. Per germline, CDR1 MNHEY and CDR2 SVGAGI. DNA of the CDR3: TGTGCCAGCAGTAACCCGACAGGGGGAGCGGAGACCCAGTACTTC. As protein: CASSNPTGGAETQYF.

This clonotype was counted ten times or more. V and J are TRBV29-1 and TRBJ2-7, with D perhaps being TRBD1 or TRBD2 (5 bases each). The germline V and J ends were trimmed by 6 bases and 2 bases, with 14 bases remaining between them. CDR3 length: 13 residues. The germline CDR1 and CDR2 sequences are SQVTM and ANQGSEA. CDR3 sequence (DNA): TGCAGCGTCTCCGGGACGGGAACCTACGAGCAGTACTTC. The encoded protein is CSVSGTGTYEQYF.

There are a few counts of this clonotype. The gene calls are TRBV27 and TRBJ1-2, with no clear D. V was shortened by 5 bases and J by 4 bases, with 8 bases between the two germline ends. The CDR3 has 12 residues. Germline-derived CDR1 and CDR2 are MNHEY and SMNVEV (reference sequence). CDR3 in amino acids: CASSQEIYGYTF. CDR3 sequence (DNA): TGTGCCAGCAGTCAAGAGATCTATGGCTACACCTTC.

This clonotype was found a few times. The chain carries TRBV12-3 or TRBV12-4 and TRBJ1-1; a weak D match, TRBD1 (6 bases). V was pared by 3 bases and J by 4 bases, with 18 bases between. The CDR3 is made up of 16 amino acids. CDR3 nucleotide sequence: TGTGCCAGCAGTTTGATGTCCAAGGCCAGGGGCACTGAAGCTTTCTTT. This sequence encodes CASSLMSKARGTEAFF.

This clonotype was found a few times. This sequence joins TRBV18 and TRBJ2-1, with TRBD2 matching over 11 bases. CDR3 size: 16 residues. Germline V gene sequence: CDR1 KGHSH, CDR2 LQKENI. J was trimmed by 8 bases and V by 0 bases; bases with no gene match: 6. The CDR3: CASSPPLAGGIDEQFF. The CDR3 DNA reads as TGTGCCAGCTCACCACCATTAGCGGGAGGGATCGATGAGCAGTTCTTC.

This sequence joins TRBV5-1 and TRBJ2-1; D assignment may be TRBD1 or TRBD2 (5 bases each). CDR3 length: 14 residues. The germline gives CDR1 SGHRS, CDR2 YFSETQ. Trimming took 0 bases from V and 6 from J, leaving 10 bases between them. DNA of the CDR3: TGCGCCAGCAGCTTGGGAGCAGGGAGCAATGAGCAGTTCTTC. Translating gives CASSLGAGSNEQFF. The full variable domain, in which reference TRBV5-1 and TRBJ2-1 provide the parts outside the CDR3, is KAGVTQTPRYLIKTRGQQVTLSCSPISGHRSVSWYQQTPGQGLQFLFEYFSETQRNKGNFPGRFSGRQFSNSRSEMNVSTLELGDSALYLCASSLGAGSNEQFFGPGTRLTVL.

This clonotype has at least ten counts. The chain combines TRBV7-2 with TRBJ2-3, with D unclear. V lost 6 bases and J 0 bases, leaving 16 bases between the germline ends. The CDR3 loop spans 16 amino acids. CDR1 is SGHTA and CDR2 is FQGNSA in the germline V gene. This CDR3 reads CASRGSSTGSTDTQYF. The CDR3 nucleotides read TGTGCCAGCAGGGGTTCGTCTACGGGTAGCACAGATACGCAGTATTTT.

This rearrangement joins TRBV20-1 to TRBJ2-3; D is possibly TRBD1 or TRBD2 (5 bases each). CDR3 size: 16 residues. The germline V gene has CDR1 DFQATT and CDR2 SNEGSKA (reference sequence). V was shortened by 6 bases and J by 6 bases, with 25 bases between the two germline ends. CDR3 in amino acids: CSARGLLGVLVDTQYF. Written as DNA, the CDR3 is TGCAGTGCACGCGGACTCCTGGGGGTACTGGTGGATACGCAGTATTTT.

The chain has TRBV20-1 and TRBJ1-3; TRBD1 agrees at 8 bases. Germline V gene data show CDR1 as DFQATT and CDR2 as SNEGSKA (reference sequence). CDR3 size: 16 residues. The ends lost 0 bases at V and 4 bases at J; junction bases unmatched: 8. The CDR3: CSARDLRTGPGNTIYF. The CDR3 DNA is TGCAGTGCTAGAGATCTCAGGACAGGGCCCGGAAACACCATATATTTT.

In its sample, this clonotype was seen a few times. The J gene is TRBJ2-3, the V gene TRBV7-9, with 7 bases fitting TRBD1. V lost 5 bases to trimming and J lost 1 base; unmatched junction nucleotides: 3. This CDR3 contains 14 residues. Looked up from germline, CDR1 is SEHNR and CDR2 is FQNEAQ (reference sequence). The CDR3 DNA follows: TGTGCCAGCAGCACAGGGGTGGGCACAGATACGCAGTATTTT. This sequence encodes CASSTGVGTDTQYF.

This clonotype was detected many times. This chain links TRBV18 with TRBJ2-7, with TRBD2 as a possible D gene (6 bases). This CDR3 has 14 residues. The germline CDR1 and CDR2 sequences are KGHSH and LQKENI. The V and J ends lost 3 bases and 2 bases respectively, with 11 bases between them. CDR3 loop: CASSPLAGTYEQYF. The CDR3, as DNA: TGTGCCAGCTCACCCCTGGCGGGAACCTACGAGCAGTACTTC.

In its sample, this clonotype was seen a few times. The rearrangement uses TRBV28 and TRBJ2-7, with D maybe TRBD1 (6 bases). CDR1 and CDR2 (germline): MDHEN, SYDVKM. The V end was cut by 3 bases, the J end by 5 bases, with 14 bases between. CDR3 size: 14 residues. The CDR3 here is CASSLGAVRNEQYF. The CDR3 nucleotides are TGTGCCAGCAGTTTGGGGGCGGTTAGAAACGAGCAGTACTTC. The full variable domain, its missing parts supplied by reference TRBV28 and TRBJ2-7, is DVKVTQSSRYLVKRTGEKVFLECVQDMDHENMFWYRQDPGLGLRLIYFSYDVKMKEKGDIPEGYSVSREKKERFSLILESASTNQTSMYLCASSLGAVRNEQYFGPGTRLTVT.

In its sample, this clonotype was seen many times. The V gene is TRBV11-2, the J gene TRBJ2-1; no firm D call. The CDR3 extends over 15 amino acids. Trimming stripped 0 bases from V and 6 bases from J, with 12 bases between. From germline, CDR1 is SGHAT and CDR2 FQNNGV. The CDR3 nucleotides read TGTGCCAGCAGCTTAGATATTAAGACGATCAATGAGCAGTTCTTC. Amino acid sequence: CASSLDIKTINEQFF.

The gene calls are TRBV9 and TRBJ1-2; 10 bases agree with TRBD1. The trim removed 2 bases at V and 8 bases at J, leaving 9 bases unmatched. Germline CDR1 is SGDLS and CDR2 is YYNGEE. The CDR3 runs to 15 residues. The CDR3 DNA follows: TGTGCCAGCAGCGTCGAGGGACAGGGGCTCGGGGGCTACACCTTC. It specifies CASSVEGQGLGGYTF.

This clonotype was seen repeatedly, ten times or more. V and J are TRBV20-1 and TRBJ2-1; D perhaps matches TRBD2 (6 bases). This CDR3 spans 13 amino acids. Deletions cut 3 bases from V and 3 bases from J, with 9 bases between. Germline V lookup: CDR1 DFQATT, CDR2 SNEGSKA (reference sequence). The CDR3 DNA is TGCAGTGCTAGCGGGAGTTACTACAATGAGCAGTTCTTC. Its protein product is CSASGSYYNEQFF.

The chain is built from TRBV7-9 and TRBJ2-3; 8 nucleotides align to TRBD2. The CDR3 consists of 15 residues. V shed 3 bases, J shed 0 bases, and the junction held 2 bases outside the gene matches. The germline V gene has CDR1 SEHNR and CDR2 FQNEAQ (reference sequence). In DNA form, the CDR3 reads TGTGCCAGCAGCTTTAGCGGGATTAGCACAGATACGCAGTATTTT. Translated, it gives CASSFSGISTDTQYF. Filled out from reference TRBV7-9 and TRBJ2-3, the complete variable domain reads DTGVSQNPRHKITKRGQNVTFRCDPISEHNRLYWYRQTLGQGPEFLTYFQNEAQLEKSRLLSDRFSAERPKGSFSTLEIQRTEQGDSAMYLCASSFSGISTDTQYFGPGTRLTVL.

In its sample, this clonotype was seen many times. The chain is built from TRBV4-3 and TRBJ2-2; D gene uncertain. Germline CDR1 and CDR2: LGHNA and YSLEER. Trimming stripped 4 bases from V and 0 bases from J, with 12 bases between. This CDR3 is built from 16 residues. CDR3 DNA sequence: TGCGCCAGCAGCCCTCGGCGAGGTTCGAACACCGGGGAGCTGTTTTTT. This sequence encodes CASSPRRGSNTGELFF.

This clonotype was seen a handful of times. V usage is TRBV7-2 and J usage is TRBJ1-1, with no clear D. This CDR3 contains 14 residues. The V end lost 5 bases, the J end lost 0 bases, and 10 bases lay between the germline ends. CDR1 is SGHTA and CDR2 is FQGNSA in the germline V gene. The CDR3 here is CASSEQILNTEAFF. CDR3 in DNA: TGTGCCAGCAGCGAACAGATACTGAACACTGAAGCTTTCTTT. The variable domain in full, with the rest retrieved from reference TRBV7-2 and TRBJ1-1, is GAGVSQSPSNKVTEKGKDVELRCDPISGHTALYWYRQSLGQGLEFLIYFQGNSAPDKSGLPSDRFSAERTGGSVSTLTIQRTQQEDSAVYLCASSEQILNTEAFFGQGTRLTVV.

This clonotype was recorded many times. The chain is built from TRBV20-1 and TRBJ2-7; the D gene could be TRBD1 or TRBD2 (5 bases each). The CDR3 totals 14 residues. V was clipped by 4 bases and J by 0 bases, with 13 bases between them. Germline CDR1 is DFQATT and CDR2 is SNEGSKA (reference sequence). CDR3 coding DNA: TGCAGTGCTATAGGGACGGAGAGCTCCTACGAGCAGTACTTC. It codes for CSAIGTESSYEQYF.

This clonotype was detected ten times or more. The V gene is TRBV9, the J gene TRBJ1-1, with D unresolved. Germline CDR1 is SGDLS and CDR2 is YYNGEE. Trimming shortened V by 1 base and J by 7 bases, and 5 bases separated the two germline ends. This CDR3 is 11 amino acids long. CDR3 sequence: CASSVRSEAFF. Here the CDR3 DNA reads TGTGCCAGCAGCGTAAGGAGTGAAGCTTTCTTT.